This is a list of T cell receptor beta chains from one sample in a study of blood T cell repertoires in COVID-19. Profiled with immunoSEQ multiplex PCR; TCRdb holds only in-frame clones, not every one. The table shows around 250,000 clones, with roughly 90% occurring only once. The sequenced sample was peripheral blood. All receptors come from a man aged 30-40 years who had recovered from COVID-19. Both conserved end residues are part of each CDR3. A D gene is named only where the DNA matches it firmly. The size of a clone is reported for some rows only, either as once, few or many, or as a class for expanded clones.

CDR3aa: CASSFVTGNSPLHF
CDR3nt: TGTGCCAGCAGCTTCGTCACAGGGAATTCACCCCTCCACTTT
j_gene: TRBJ1-6
v_gene: TRBV5-5
d_gene: .
abundance: .

CDR3aa: CASSDPSGGIGTGELFF
CDR3nt: TGTGCCAGCAGTGACCCTAGCGGGGGGATTGGGACCGGGGAGCTGTTTTTT
j_gene: TRBJ2-2
v_gene: TRBV6-1
d_gene: TRBD2
abundance: .

CDR3aa: CASSQGLTTDTQYF
CDR3nt: TGTGCCAGCAGCCAAGGACTCACCACAGATACGCAGTATTTT
j_gene: TRBJ2-3
v_gene: TRBV3-1/TRBV3-2
d_gene: .
abundance: few

CDR3aa: CAWSGQGPYGYTF
CDR3nt: TGTGCCTGGAGTGGACAGGGCCCCTATGGCTACACCTTC
j_gene: TRBJ1-2
v_gene: TRBV30
d_gene: TRBD1
abundance: few

CDR3aa: CASSRGLSNQPQHF
CDR3nt: TGTGCCAGCAGCAGAGGGCTAAGCAATCAGCCCCAGCATTTT
j_gene: TRBJ1-5
v_gene: TRBV5-6
d_gene: .
abundance: .

CDR3aa: CAIRSGESVFPGAFF
CDR3nt: TGTGCCATCAGGAGTGGAGAAAGCGTTTTCCCGGGGGCTTTCTTT
j_gene: TRBJ1-1
v_gene: TRBV10-3
d_gene: .
abundance: few

CDR3aa: CASSDSRGGGKKAFF
CDR3nt: TGCGCCAGCAGTGATAGTAGAGGGGGTGGGAAAAAAGCTTTCTTT
j_gene: TRBJ1-1
v_gene: TRBV10-2
d_gene: .
abundance: .

CDR3aa: CASSQDSLAGHPGEQFF
CDR3nt: TGCGCCAGCAGCCAAGATAGTCTAGCGGGGCATCCGGGTGAGCAGTTCTTC
j_gene: TRBJ2-1
v_gene: TRBV4-1
d_gene: TRBD2
abundance: .

CDR3aa: CASSDLGGVAFF
CDR3nt: TGTGCCAGCAGTGACTTGGGGGGGGTAGCTTTCTTT
j_gene: TRBJ1-1
v_gene: TRBV25-1
d_gene: .
abundance: .

CDR3aa: CASSLSRGGTDTQYF
CDR3nt: TGTGCCAGCAGCTTGTCACGGGGGGGCACAGATACGCAGTATTTT
j_gene: TRBJ2-3
v_gene: TRBV5-8
d_gene: TRBD2
abundance: .

CDR3aa: CASSVGARAPQYF
CDR3nt: TGTGCCAGCAGCGTAGGGGCCAGGGCCCCGCAGTACTTC
j_gene: TRBJ2-7
v_gene: TRBV9
d_gene: .
abundance: .

CDR3aa: CASSRRLPSGDTYEQYF
CDR3nt: TGTGCCAGTAGTCGCAGGCTCCCGAGCGGGGACACCTACGAGCAGTACTTC
j_gene: TRBJ2-7
v_gene: TRBV19
d_gene: .
abundance: .

CDR3aa: CASSLSRGTGGAGLSYEQYF
CDR3nt: TGTGCCAGCAGTTTATCGAGGGGGACAGGGGGCGCGGGGTTGTCCTACGAGCAGTACTTC
j_gene: TRBJ2-7
v_gene: TRBV27
d_gene: TRBD1
abundance: few

CDR3aa: CASSTRLAGGSATDTQYF
CDR3nt: TGTGCCAGCAGCACACGACTAGCGGGGGGATCAGCAACAGATACGCAGTATTTT
j_gene: TRBJ2-3
v_gene: TRBV14
d_gene: TRBD2
abundance: .

CDR3aa: CASSLEQGNHEQYF
CDR3nt: TGTGCCAGCAGCTTAGAACAGGGGAACCACGAGCAGTACTTC
j_gene: TRBJ2-7
v_gene: TRBV5-4
d_gene: TRBD1
abundance: .

CDR3aa: CASSEIPAEGGPRDTQYF
CDR3nt: TGTGCCAGCAGTGAAATCCCAGCGGAGGGGGGGCCGCGAGATACGCAGTATTTT
j_gene: TRBJ2-3
v_gene: TRBV6-1
d_gene: .
abundance: .

CDR3aa: CASTRNTEAFF
CDR3nt: TGTGCCAGTACGCGGAACACTGAAGCTTTCTTT
j_gene: TRBJ1-1
v_gene: TRBV19
d_gene: .
abundance: .

CDR3aa: CASVPRTGDTEAFF
CDR3nt: TGTGCCAGCGTCCCAAGGACAGGAGACACTGAAGCTTTCTTT
j_gene: TRBJ1-1
v_gene: TRBV7-8
d_gene: TRBD1
abundance: .

CDR3aa: CASSTNRGETQYF
CDR3nt: TGTGCCAGCAGTACTAACAGGGGAGAGACCCAGTACTTC
j_gene: TRBJ2-5
v_gene: TRBV27
d_gene: TRBD1
abundance: .

CDR3aa: CASSQGSQGGEKLFF
CDR3nt: TGTGCCAGCAGCCAAGGGTCACAGGGGGGTGAAAAACTGTTTTTT
j_gene: TRBJ1-4
v_gene: TRBV3-1/TRBV3-2
d_gene: TRBD1
abundance: .

CDR3aa: CASSPRGSGNTIYF
CDR3nt: TGTGCCAGCTCACCACGAGGCTCTGGAAACACCATATATTTT
j_gene: TRBJ1-3
v_gene: TRBV18
d_gene: .
abundance: .

CDR3aa: CASSLEGLYEQYF
CDR3nt: TGTGCCAGCAGCCTAGAGGGGTTATACGAGCAGTACTTC
j_gene: TRBJ2-7
v_gene: TRBV7-2
d_gene: .
abundance: .

CDR3aa: CASGLRTGTYNEQFF
CDR3nt: TGTGCTAGTGGTTTGAGGACAGGGACTTACAATGAGCAGTTCTTC
j_gene: TRBJ2-1
v_gene: TRBV12-5
d_gene: TRBD1
abundance: .

CDR3aa: CASSVGDILAFF
CDR3nt: TGTGCCAGTAGTGTAGGGGACATTTTAGCTTTCTTT
j_gene: TRBJ1-1
v_gene: TRBV19
d_gene: .
abundance: .

CDR3aa: CASNLLAIGELFF
CDR3nt: TGTGCCAGCAACTTACTAGCGATCGGGGAGCTGTTTTTT
j_gene: TRBJ2-2
v_gene: TRBV6-1
d_gene: TRBD2
abundance: .

CDR3aa: CASSQVQDKETQYF
CDR3nt: TGTGCCAGCAGCCAAGTTCAGGACAAGGAGACCCAGTACTTC
j_gene: TRBJ2-5
v_gene: TRBV16
d_gene: .
abundance: .

CDR3aa: CASSISPPGRRDGYTF
CDR3nt: TGTGCCAGTAGTATTTCCCCCCCAGGGAGGCGTGATGGCTACACCTTC
j_gene: TRBJ1-2
v_gene: TRBV19
d_gene: .
abundance: .

CDR3aa: CASSMTADQPQHF
CDR3nt: TGTGCCAGTAGTATGACGGCGGATCAGCCCCAGCATTTT
j_gene: TRBJ1-5
v_gene: TRBV19
d_gene: .
abundance: .

CDR3aa: CASSHAGGSRTDTQYF
CDR3nt: TGCGCCAGCAGCCACGCGGGGGGGTCGAGGACAGATACGCAGTATTTT
j_gene: TRBJ2-3
v_gene: TRBV4-1
d_gene: TRBD2
abundance: .

CDR3aa: CASSPLYGTGHYGYTF
CDR3nt: TGTGCCAGCAGCCCATTATATGGGACAGGGCATTATGGCTACACCTTC
j_gene: TRBJ1-2
v_gene: TRBV27
d_gene: TRBD1
abundance: .

CDR3aa: CASSVAGGLQETQYF
CDR3nt: TGTGCCAGCAGCGTAGCTGGGGGGTTACAAGAGACCCAGTACTTC
j_gene: TRBJ2-5
v_gene: TRBV9
d_gene: .
abundance: .

CDR3aa: CASSLGTSGSTDTQYF
CDR3nt: TGTGCCAGCAGCTTAGGGACTAGCGGTAGCACAGATACGCAGTATTTT
j_gene: TRBJ2-3
v_gene: TRBV11-3
d_gene: TRBD2
abundance: .

CDR3aa: CASSFTGTTEAFF
CDR3nt: TGCGCCAGCAGCTTCACCGGGACAACAGAAGCTTTCTTT
j_gene: TRBJ1-1
v_gene: TRBV5-1
d_gene: .
abundance: .

CDR3aa: CASSHGTTRSSYNEQFF
CDR3nt: TGTGCCAGCAGCCACGGGACAACTCGAAGCTCCTACAATGAGCAGTTCTTC
j_gene: TRBJ2-1
v_gene: TRBV5-8
d_gene: .
abundance: .

CDR3aa: CASSLPPGGNGYTF
CDR3nt: TGTGCCAGCAGTCTCCCCCCAGGGGGGAATGGCTACACCTTC
j_gene: TRBJ1-2
v_gene: TRBV6-2/TRBV6-3
d_gene: TRBD1
abundance: once

CDR3aa: CASSYSAGAGNTIYF
CDR3nt: TGTGCCAGCAGTTACTCGGCGGGGGCTGGAAACACCATATATTTT
j_gene: TRBJ1-3
v_gene: TRBV7-9
d_gene: .
abundance: .

CDR3aa: CASSLMGWGGYTF
CDR3nt: TGTGCCAGCAGCCTTATGGGGTGGGGCGGCTACACCTTC
j_gene: TRBJ1-2
v_gene: TRBV6-5
d_gene: .
abundance: .

CDR3aa: CAAQGNYEQYF
CDR3nt: TGTGCCGCACAGGGGAACTACGAGCAGTACTTC
j_gene: TRBJ2-7
v_gene: TRBV10-3
d_gene: TRBD1
abundance: few

CDR3aa: CASSQVSLRDRGGEKLFF
CDR3nt: TGCGCCAGCAGCCAAGTCTCGCTCCGGGACAGGGGCGGTGAAAAACTGTTTTTT
j_gene: TRBJ1-4
v_gene: TRBV4-3
d_gene: TRBD1
abundance: once

CDR3aa: CASSLEGRGTDTQYF
CDR3nt: TGCGCCAGCAGCTTGGAGGGGAGGGGCACAGATACGCAGTATTTT
j_gene: TRBJ2-3
v_gene: TRBV5-1
d_gene: TRBD2
abundance: .

CDR3aa: CSASSAREDSPLHF
CDR3nt: TGCAGTGCTAGTTCGGCCAGGGAGGATTCACCCCTCCACTTT
j_gene: TRBJ1-6
v_gene: TRBV20-1
d_gene: .
abundance: .

CDR3aa: CASSYDEVSPLHF
CDR3nt: TGTGCCAGCAGTTATGATGAGGTTTCACCCCTCCACTTT
j_gene: TRBJ1-6
v_gene: TRBV6-5
d_gene: .
abundance: .

CDR3aa: CASSPRDSEETQYF
CDR3nt: TGTGCCAGCAGCCCGAGGGACTCTGAAGAGACCCAGTACTTC
j_gene: TRBJ2-5
v_gene: TRBV3-1/TRBV3-2
d_gene: .
abundance: once

CDR3aa: CATGSDTAYEQYF
CDR3nt: TGTGCCACCGGGAGTGACACAGCCTACGAGCAGTACTTC
j_gene: TRBJ2-7
v_gene: TRBV24-1
d_gene: .
abundance: .

CDR3aa: CASSWDSNYGYTF
CDR3nt: TGTGCCAGCAGCTGGGACAGCAACTATGGCTACACCTTC
j_gene: TRBJ1-2
v_gene: TRBV27
d_gene: TRBD1
abundance: once

CDR3aa: CASSSAGGRESRLGGYTF
CDR3nt: TGTGCCAGCAGCTCAGCGGGGGGGCGGGAGTCCAGGTTGGGTGGCTACACCTTC
j_gene: TRBJ1-2
v_gene: TRBV11-3
d_gene: .
abundance: .

CDR3aa: CASSGQGAAEAFF
CDR3nt: TGTGCCAGCAGCGGACAGGGGGCGGCTGAAGCTTTCTTT
j_gene: TRBJ1-1
v_gene: TRBV5-4
d_gene: TRBD1
abundance: .

CDR3aa: CASSLQGHPLNEQYF
CDR3nt: TGTGCCAGCAGCTTGCAGGGACACCCGCTGAACGAGCAGTACTTC
j_gene: TRBJ2-7
v_gene: TRBV5-4
d_gene: .
abundance: .

CDR3aa: CASSLYQLPNNEQFF
CDR3nt: TGTGCCAGCAGCTTATACCAACTACCGAACAATGAGCAGTTCTTC
j_gene: TRBJ2-1
v_gene: TRBV7-6
d_gene: .
abundance: .

CDR3aa: CASSLSQRGGYTQYF
CDR3nt: TGTGCCAGCAGCTTGTCCCAGCGGGGGGGTTATACGCAGTATTTT
j_gene: TRBJ2-3
v_gene: TRBV5-4
d_gene: TRBD2
abundance: .

CDR3aa: CASSRTYGQGWDKNIQYF
CDR3nt: TGCGCCAGCAGCCGCACTTACGGACAGGGATGGGACAAAAACATTCAGTACTTC
j_gene: TRBJ2-4
v_gene: TRBV5-1
d_gene: TRBD1
abundance: .

CDR3aa: CASRGADRGREGYTF
CDR3nt: TGTGCCAGCAGGGGGGCTGACAGGGGGCGCGAAGGCTACACCTTC
j_gene: TRBJ1-2
v_gene: TRBV6-5
d_gene: TRBD1
abundance: .

CDR3aa: CASSPPNSNQPQHF
CDR3nt: TGTGCCAGCAGCCCTCCTAATTCCAATCAGCCCCAGCATTTT
j_gene: TRBJ1-5
v_gene: TRBV27
d_gene: .
abundance: once